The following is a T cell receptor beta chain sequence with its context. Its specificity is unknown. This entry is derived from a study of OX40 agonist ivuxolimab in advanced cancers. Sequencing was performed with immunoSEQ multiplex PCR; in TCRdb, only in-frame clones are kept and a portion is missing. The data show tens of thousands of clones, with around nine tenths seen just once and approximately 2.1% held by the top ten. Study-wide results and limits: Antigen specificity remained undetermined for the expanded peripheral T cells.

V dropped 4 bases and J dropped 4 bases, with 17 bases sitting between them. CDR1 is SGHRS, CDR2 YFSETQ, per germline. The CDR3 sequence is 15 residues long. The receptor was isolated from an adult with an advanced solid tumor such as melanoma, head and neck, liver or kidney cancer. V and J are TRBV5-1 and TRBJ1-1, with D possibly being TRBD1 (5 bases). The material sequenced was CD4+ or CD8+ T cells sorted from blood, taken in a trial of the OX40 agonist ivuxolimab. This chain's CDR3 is CASSPEGRSITEAFF. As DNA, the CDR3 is TGCGCCAGCAGCCCCGAGGGGAGGAGTATCACTGAAGCTTTCTTT.